Below, 15 T cell receptor beta chains from the same sample are listed, as sequenced in a study of identical twins. TCRdb recomputed calls from the 5' RACE reads with MiXCR, one row per CDR3 protein. The data show 450,000 or so distinct CDR3 sequences, 11% to 15% seen once. Another study also made use of these data, one on yellow fever vaccine responses in identical twins.

Sequencing used CD4+ T cells sorted from blood. The receptors were sampled from a woman younger than 35 in good health.

This clonotype was observed a few times. The chain employs TRBV11-2 and TRBJ1-6, with a possible D match to TRBD1 (5 bases). The CDR3 has 18 residues. Germline lookup yields CDR1 SGHAT and CDR2 FQNNGV. V shed 3 bases and J shed 7 bases, with 22 bases lying between them. CDR3 loop: CASSFQGAGWSKNSPLHF. For the CDR3, the DNA is TGTGCCAGCAGCTTTCAAGGGGCCGGGTGGAGTAAAAATTCACCCCTCCACTTT.

The rearrangement uses TRBV5-5 and TRBJ2-1, with 7 nucleotides matching TRBD2. The CDR3 sequence is 17 residues long. Per the germline V gene, CDR1 is SGHKS and CDR2 is YYEKEE (reference sequence). The J segment lost 0 bases and the V segment lost 0 bases, leaving 6 bases of the junction unmatched. This CDR3 is CASSLEPAGSSYNEQFF. The CDR3 DNA reads as TGTGCCAGCAGCTTGGAGCCAGCGGGGTCCTCCTACAATGAGCAGTTCTTC.

In its sample, this clonotype was seen a few times. This chain links TRBV20-1 with TRBJ2-3, with 9 bases fitting TRBD2. CDR1 is DFQATT, CDR2 SNEGSKA, per germline (reference sequence). CDR3 length equals 13 residues. J gave up 5 bases and V 0 bases, and 0 bases lay outside the gene matches. The CDR3 here is CSARERGGDTQYF. CDR3 DNA sequence: TGCAGTGCTAGAGAGCGGGGGGGAGATACGCAGTATTTT.

J is TRBJ2-3 and V is TRBV15; no reliable D call. The CDR3 totals 16 residues. Germline V CDR1 and CDR2: LNHNV, YYDKDF (reference sequence). Trimming removed 0 bases from V and 1 base from J, with 11 bases in between. CDR3 loop: CATSRDFDARTDTQYF. In DNA form, the CDR3 reads TGTGCCACCAGCAGAGATTTCGACGCTCGCACAGATACGCAGTATTTT.

This sequence joins TRBV9 and TRBJ1-4; possible D gene TRBD1, 5 bases. Germline loops: CDR1 SGDLS, CDR2 YYNGEE. Trimming took off 5 bases at V and 0 bases at J, with 11 bases between the two ends. The CDR3 consists of 15 residues. CDR3 region: CASSPTGSTNEKLFF. In DNA form, the CDR3 reads TGTGCCAGCAGTCCTACAGGTTCAACTAATGAAAAACTGTTTTTT.

This clonotype was detected many times. Here the CDR3 reads CASSSSPGLAGPGSTDTQYF. CDR3 coding DNA: TGTGCCAGCAGCTCATCCCCGGGACTAGCGGGACCTGGTAGCACAGATACGCAGTATTTT. This sequence joins TRBV5-4 and TRBJ2-3; TRBD2 matches 13 bases. The CDR3 is made up of 20 amino acids. After removal of 3 bases from V and 0 bases from J, the junction contained 13 bases not matched to a gene. Germline V gives CDR1 SGHNT, CDR2 YYREEE (reference sequence).

There are a few counts of this clonotype. J is TRBJ1-4 and V is TRBV5-6; D is possibly TRBD1 (5 bases). Per germline, CDR1 SGHDT and CDR2 YYEEEE. Trimming left V 4 bases short and J 8 bases short, with 15 bases between. This CDR3 is built from 14 residues. DNA of the CDR3: TGTGCCAGCAGCGTAAGGGGACCGGAGGAAAAACTGTTTTTT. Protein: CASSVRGPEEKLFF.

This clonotype appeared a few times. The chain links TRBV3-1 to TRBJ2-2, with 14 bases that match TRBD2. V dropped 4 bases and J dropped 6; count of bases not matched to a gene: 10. Germline V CDR1 and CDR2: LGHDT, YNNKEL (reference sequence). The CDR3 extends over 18 amino acids. The DNA of the CDR3 is TGTGCCAGCAGCCGAGGCCTTGGACTAGCGGGAGGAGCCGGGGAGCTGTTTTTT. Its translation: CASSRGLGLAGGAGELFF.

V and J are TRBV5-6 and TRBJ2-7, with 7 nucleotides matching TRBD2. Germline CDR1 SGHDT, CDR2 YYEEEE. Trimming at V came to 0 bases and at J to 10 bases, leaving 4 bases not matched to a gene. The CDR3 totals 12 residues. The CDR3 sequence is CASSLEGRVQYF. The CDR3, as DNA: TGTGCCAGCAGCTTGGAGGGGAGGGTTCAGTACTTC.

This clonotype was seen at least ten times. The gene calls are TRBV12-5 and TRBJ1-2; D not certain. V was pared by 1 base and J by 1 base, with 4 bases between. Per germline, CDR1 LGHNT and CDR2 FRNRAP. The CDR3 runs to 13 residues. CDR3 nucleotides: TGTGCTAGTGGTTTGGACAATAACTATGGCTACACCTTC. Protein: CASGLDNNYGYTF.

This clonotype has only a few counts. The chain couples TRBV24-1 to TRBJ1-4; maybe TRBD1 (6 bases). V shed 5 bases and J shed 8 bases, with 14 bases lying between them. Looked up from germline, CDR1 is KGHDR and CDR2 is SFDVKD. The length of the CDR3 is 14 residues. As DNA, the CDR3 is TGTGCCACCAGTGCTGGGACATCACACGAAAAACTGTTTTTT. It codes for CATSAGTSHEKLFF.

This clonotype was counted between two and nine times. The chain carries TRBV19 and TRBJ1-1; D not certain. The CDR3 extends over 14 amino acids. Germline assignment: CDR1 LNHDA and CDR2 SQIVND (reference sequence). The ends were cut back, 4 bases at V and 4 bases at J, with 13 bases in the middle. The CDR3 loop is CASSTTLSVTEAFF. Here the CDR3 DNA reads TGTGCCAGTAGTACTACCCTGAGTGTCACTGAAGCTTTCTTT.

Many counts were recorded for this clonotype. The rearrangement links TRBV12-3 or TRBV12-4 to TRBJ2-1; the match to TRBD2 covers 13 bases. The junction had 2 bases not matched to a gene; V was cut back by 6 bases and J by 3 bases. This CDR3 is 15 amino acids long. As DNA, the CDR3 is TGTGCCAGCAGCGGGACTAGCGGGAACTACAATGAGCAGTTCTTC. Its translation is CASSGTSGNYNEQFF.

This clonotype was seen only a few times. This chain links TRBV30 with TRBJ2-3, with D possibly TRBD1 on 5 matching bases. CDR1 and CDR2 from the germline V gene are GTSNPN and SVGIG (reference sequence). CDR3 size: 16 residues. Deletions cut 8 bases from V and 4 bases from J, with 25 bases between. CDR3 loop: CAGAWGGFPSPDTQYF. Here the CDR3 DNA reads TGTGCCGGGGCCTGGGGTGGATTCCCGTCCCCAGATACGCAGTATTTT.

The table lists this clonotype with a few counts. The chain carries TRBV15 and TRBJ2-1; tentative D call: TRBD2 (6 bases). Germline V CDR1 and CDR2: LNHNV, YYDKDF (reference sequence). V lost 0 bases to trimming and J lost 9 bases, with 6 bases between them. This CDR3 contains 12 residues. In nucleotides, the CDR3 is TGTGCCACCAGCAGAGAGCGGGGTGAGCAGTTCTTC. It specifies CATSRERGEQFF.